The 28 T cell receptor beta chains below were found in one sample sequenced in a study of blood T cell repertoires in COVID-19. Assay: immunoSEQ multiplex PCR; the TCRdb copy retains only in-frame clones and omits some. The table includes some 180,000 clones, approximately 85% detected once. Sequencing was carried out using peripheral blood. The receptor set was obtained from a woman aged 60 to 75 with acute or convalescent COVID-19.

The V and J genes are TRBV9 and TRBJ1-2, with 7 bases matching TRBD1. This CDR3 spans 13 amino acids. CDR1 SGDLS and CDR2 YYNGEE come from the germline V gene. The junction had 5 bases not matched to a gene; V was cut back by 0 bases and J by 9 bases. The CDR3 is CASSVDQGGSYTF. As DNA, the CDR3 is TGTGCCAGCAGCGTAGATCAGGGGGGTAGCTACACCTTC.

The J gene is TRBJ2-5, the V gene TRBV25-1; D is possibly TRBD1 (6 bases). The CDR3 runs to 16 residues. Germline CDR1 reads MGHDK; CDR2 reads SYGVNS. V lost 5 bases and J lost 1, with 17 bases in between. CDR3 DNA: TGTGCCAGCAGTAGATTCGCAGGGGTTGGCCAAGAGACCCAGTACTTC. Its protein is CASSRFAGVGQETQYF. The full variable domain, with the rest looked up from reference TRBV25-1 and TRBJ2-5, is EADIYQTPRYLVIGTGKKITLECSQTMGHDKMYWYQQDPGMELHLIHYSYGVNSTEKGDLSSESTVSRIRTEHFPLTLESARPSHTSQYLCASSRFAGVGQETQYFGPGTRLLVL.

V gene TRBV24-1 combines with J gene TRBJ2-3, with a tentative D call TRBD2 (6 bases). Trimming left V 0 bases short and J 0 bases short, with 12 bases between. CDR1 and CDR2 from the germline V gene are KGHDR and SFDVKD. This CDR3 has 17 amino acids. For the CDR3, the DNA is TGTGCCACCAGTGATTTGGGACGGGGGACTAGCACAGATACGCAGTATTTT. Translating gives CATSDLGRGTSTDTQYF.

V gene TRBV7-2 combines with J gene TRBJ2-7; D gene ambiguous. The CDR3 length is 12 residues. Germline V lookup: CDR1 SGHTA, CDR2 FQGNSA. V shed 2 bases and J shed 2 bases, with 4 bases lying between them. DNA for the CDR3: TGTGCCAGCAGCTTAACTACCTACGAGCAGTACTTC. It encodes CASSLTTYEQYF.

The J gene is TRBJ1-1, the V gene TRBV5-1; D unclear. The germline V gene encodes CDR1 SGHRS and CDR2 YFSETQ. The CDR3 spans 14 residues. Trimming took 4 bases from V and 0 from J, leaving 10 bases between them. The CDR3 loop reads CASSPGAMNTEAFF. CDR3 nucleotides: TGCGCCAGCAGCCCCGGAGCTATGAACACTGAAGCTTTCTTT.

V and J are TRBV5-1 and TRBJ2-1; 7 positions agree with TRBD2. The V gene end was trimmed by 2 bases and the J gene end by 2 bases; junction bases not matched to a gene: 4. The CDR3 has 15 amino acids. CDR1 is SGHRS and CDR2 is YFSETQ in the germline V gene. The CDR3 protein is CASSLEGGPYNEQFF. The DNA of the CDR3 is TGCGCCAGCAGCTTAGAGGGAGGGCCCTACAATGAGCAGTTCTTC.

This clone was found a few times. This rearrangement joins TRBV7-9 to TRBJ1-1; maybe TRBD1 (6 bases). V was shortened by 3 bases and J by 1 base, with 6 bases between the two germline ends. The CDR3 sequence is 13 residues long. The V gene's germline CDR1 is SEHNR and CDR2 FQNEAQ (reference sequence). CDR3 sequence reads: CASSLGANTEAFF. The CDR3, as DNA: TGTGCCAGCAGCTTGGGGGCGAACACTGAAGCTTTCTTT.

The gene calls are TRBV29-1 and TRBJ2-7, with 10 bases aligning to TRBD2. With V trimmed by 7 bases and J by 5 bases, 11 bases remained unmatched. This CDR3 spans 14 amino acids. CDR1 and CDR2 from the germline V gene are SQVTM and ANQGSEA. The CDR3 loop is CSAVSGRGRNEQYF. As DNA, the CDR3 is TGCAGCGCCGTCAGCGGGAGGGGGCGGAACGAGCAGTACTTC.

The chain recombines TRBV11-2 with TRBJ2-1; TRBD1 agrees at 10 bases. The CDR3 contains 16 residues. The V segment lost 5 bases and the J segment 7 bases; nucleotides outside the gene matches: 11. CDR1 and CDR2 from the germline V gene are SGHAT and FQNNGV. In DNA form, the CDR3 reads TGTGCCAGCAGCCAATACGGGACAGGGGTATTGAATGAGCAGTTCTTC. As protein: CASSQYGTGVLNEQFF.

The gene calls are TRBV6-6 and TRBJ1-5, with D unresolved. CDR3 length: 14 amino acids. V lost 2 bases and J 6 bases, leaving 11 bases between the germline ends. The germline CDR1 and CDR2 sequences are MNHNY and SVGAGI (reference sequence). In nucleotides, the CDR3 is TGTGCCAGCAGTTACCCGGAAAGCGGTCAGCCCCAGCATTTT. Its protein is CASSYPESGQPQHF.

This clone was recorded once. This chain links TRBV5-1 with TRBJ1-2; D is undetermined. V was pared by 0 bases and J by 5 bases, with 8 bases between. Per the germline V gene, CDR1 is SGHRS and CDR2 is YFSETQ. This CDR3 contains 13 residues. The CDR3, as DNA: TGCGCCAGCAGCTTGGATGCGCGGTATGGCTACACCTTC. This codes for CASSLDARYGYTF. Full variable domain (outside the CDR3, taken from reference TRBV5-1 and TRBJ1-2): KAGVTQTPRYLIKTRGQQVTLSCSPISGHRSVSWYQQTPGQGLQFLFEYFSETQRNKGNFPGRFSGRQFSNSRSEMNVSTLELGDSALYLCASSLDARYGYTFGSGTRLTVV.

This chain links TRBV3-1 (or the pseudogene TRBV3-2) with TRBJ2-1, with 10 bases aligning to TRBD1. The CDR3 loop spans 15 amino acids. Germline-derived CDR1 and CDR2 are LGHDT and YNNKEL (reference sequence). V shed 4 bases, J shed 7 bases, and the junction held 7 bases outside the gene matches. The CDR3 spells CASSPDRGRRNEQFF. As DNA, the CDR3 is TGTGCCAGCAGCCCCGACAGGGGGCGCCGGAATGAGCAGTTCTTC.

V gene TRBV19 combines with J gene TRBJ2-1, with 8 bases that match TRBD2. The ends lost 4 bases at V and 10 bases at J; junction bases unmatched: 6. This CDR3 is 13 amino acids long. Looked up from germline, CDR1 is LNHDA and CDR2 is SQIVND (reference sequence). CDR3 region: CASSNSGSGEQFF. For the CDR3, the DNA is TGTGCCAGTAGTAACAGCGGGAGCGGAGAGCAGTTCTTC. Supplemented by reference TRBV19 and TRBJ2-1, the full variable domain reads DGGITQSPKYLFRKEGQNVTLSCEQNLNHDAMYWYRQDPGQGLRLIYYSQIVNDFQKGDIAEGYSVSREKKESFPLTVTSAQKNPTAFYLCASSNSGSGEQFFGPGTRLTVL.

This chain links TRBV29-1 with TRBJ1-2, with D uncertain. This CDR3 is built from 13 residues. Germline V gives CDR1 SQVTM, CDR2 ANQGSEA. Deletions cut 8 bases from V and 5 bases from J, with 18 bases between. The CDR3, as DNA: TGCAGCTTTGCTGTAGGGAGTGAGTATGGCTACACCTTC. This translates into CSFAVGSEYGYTF.

Only a few counts were recorded for this clone. The V gene is TRBV3-1 (or the pseudogene TRBV3-2), the J gene TRBJ1-2; 8 bases match TRBD1. Germline CDR1 is LGHDT and CDR2 is YNNKEL (reference sequence). The CDR3 has 15 amino acids. J gave up 5 bases and V 2 bases, and 7 bases lay outside the gene matches. The CDR3 coding sequence is TGTGCCAGCAGCCAACGGGCAGGGGGCGCGTATGGCTACACCTTC. This codes for CASSQRAGGAYGYTF.

The chain recombines TRBV19 with TRBJ2-2, with D perhaps matching TRBD2 (5 bases). Trimming stripped 8 bases from V and 4 bases from J, with 20 bases between. From germline, CDR1 is LNHDA and CDR2 SQIVND (reference sequence). This CDR3 contains 16 residues. This chain's CDR3 is CASYPRGRSLTGELFF. The CDR3 coding sequence is TGTGCCAGTTACCCACGCGGGCGAAGTCTCACCGGGGAGCTGTTTTTT. Based on the CDR3 plus reference TRBV19 and TRBJ2-2, the full variable domain is DGGITQSPKYLFRKEGQNVTLSCEQNLNHDAMYWYRQDPGQGLRLIYYSQIVNDFQKGDIAEGYSVSREKKESFPLTVTSAQKNPTAFYLCASYPRGRSLTGELFFGEGSRLTVL.

The chain is built from TRBV7-2 and TRBJ1-2, with unresolved D. Trimming took off 8 bases at V and 4 bases at J, with 17 bases between the two ends. This CDR3 region has 14 residues. Germline V gives CDR1 SGHTA, CDR2 FQGNSA. CDR3 sequence reads: CASGPGTGSYGYTF. The CDR3 DNA reads as TGTGCCAGCGGCCCCGGAACGGGTAGCTATGGCTACACCTTC. Filled out from reference TRBV7-2 and TRBJ1-2, the complete variable domain reads GAGVSQSPSNKVTEKGKDVELRCDPISGHTALYWYRQSLGQGLEFLIYFQGNSAPDKSGLPSDRFSAERTGGSVSTLTIQRTQQEDSAVYLCASGPGTGSYGYTFGSGTRLTVV.

The V gene is TRBV5-1, the J gene TRBJ2-1, with D uncertain. CDR3 length: 14 amino acids. CDR1 is SGHRS, CDR2 YFSETQ, per germline. V was cut by 4 bases and J by 9 bases, with 17 bases left in between. DNA for the CDR3: TGCGCCAGCAGCCCCTCTCCGGAGTTCGGTGAGCAGTTCTTC. Residues: CASSPSPEFGEQFF.

This clone was recorded only once. This chain joins TRBV18 and TRBJ1-5, with TRBD1 as a possible D gene (6 bases). V was clipped by 6 bases and J by 1 base, with 13 bases between them. Per the germline V gene, CDR1 is KGHSH and CDR2 is LQKENI. The CDR3 is 15 amino acids. DNA of the CDR3: TGTGCCAGCTCCCCAGGGGAGTGGAGCAATCAGCCCCAGCATTTT. It codes for CASSPGEWSNQPQHF.

This clone was recorded once. This chain's CDR3 is CAWALGGHNSPLHF. In nucleotides, the CDR3 is TGTGCCTGGGCCCTTGGAGGGCACAATTCACCCCTCCACTTT. The chain links TRBV30 to TRBJ1-6; D uncertain. The CDR3 sequence is 14 residues long. Trimming took off 5 bases at V and 7 bases at J, with 15 bases between the two ends. CDR1 GTSNPN and CDR2 SVGIG come from the germline V gene (reference sequence). The variable domain in full, completed from reference TRBV30 and TRBJ1-6, reads SQTIHQWPATLVQPVGSPLSLECTVEGTSNPNLYWYRQAAGRGLQLLFYSVGIGQISSEVPQNLSASRPQDRQFILSSKKLLLSDSGFYLCAWALGGHNSPLHFGNGTRLTVT.

This clone showed up just a few times. The gene calls are TRBV10-2 and TRBJ1-2; 8 positions agree with TRBD1. This CDR3 spans 14 amino acids. Germline trimming cut 0 bases from V and 9 bases from J; bases unmatched to any gene: 6. Germline assignment: CDR1 WSHSY and CDR2 SAAADI. The CDR3 reads CASSESNGQGRYTF. CDR3 in DNA: TGCGCCAGCAGTGAGTCGAATGGACAGGGTCGCTACACCTTC.

This chain connects TRBV6-5 to TRBJ2-3, with no clear D. CDR1 is MNHEY and CDR2 is SVGAGI in the germline V gene. V was cut by 0 bases and J by 2 bases, with 9 bases left in between. This CDR3 contains 15 residues. Written as DNA, the CDR3 is TGTGCCAGCAGTTACTCAAGGAGCGCCACAGATACGCAGTATTTT. Its translation: CASSYSRSATDTQYF.

This rearrangement joins TRBV11-1 to TRBJ1-2, with TRBD1 as a possible D gene (5 bases). V was pared by 7 bases and J by 8 bases, with 17 bases between. The CDR3 consists of 13 residues. The germline V gene has CDR1 SGHAT and CDR2 FQDESV (reference sequence). This chain's CDR3 is CASTLTGGGGYTF. The CDR3 DNA sequence: TGTGCCAGCACCCTTACGGGGGGAGGCGGCTACACCTTC.

This clone has only one observation. This chain uses TRBV18 with TRBJ1-1; perhaps TRBD1 as D (5 bases). This CDR3 has 13 residues. V was trimmed by 4 bases and J by 11 bases, leaving 17 bases between them. Germline lookup yields CDR1 KGHSH and CDR2 LQKENI. The CDR3 region has the DNA TGTGCCAGCTCACAGGCGACAGAAAGTCTTGCTTTCTTT. This codes for CASSQATESLAFF.

The chain is built from TRBV6-4 and TRBJ1-2; D remains unclear. V dropped 6 bases and J dropped 0 bases, with 14 bases sitting between them. Germline CDR1 and CDR2: MRHNA and SNTAGT. The CDR3 spans 15 residues. The CDR3 sequence: CASSPSAGPNYGYTF. The CDR3 region has the DNA TGTGCCAGCAGCCCGTCGGCGGGTCCTAACTATGGCTACACCTTC.

The sample holds a few counts of this clone. The chain has TRBV7-3 and TRBJ2-7; 7 nucleotides match TRBD2. The V segment lost 5 bases and the J segment 1 base; nucleotides outside the gene matches: 5. This CDR3 contains 14 residues. In germline, CDR1 is SGHTA, CDR2 FQGTGA. In DNA, the CDR3 is TGTGCCAGCAGCCTCACGGGGGGATCCTACGAGCAGTACTTC. Its protein product is CASSLTGGSYEQYF.

The chain combines TRBV6-5 with TRBJ1-2; D is possibly TRBD1 (5 bases). The CDR3 spans 15 residues. The germline V gene has CDR1 MNHEY and CDR2 SVGAGI. Trimming removed 5 bases at V and 2 bases at J, with 15 bases between. The CDR3 nucleotides are TGTGCCAGCAGTAACGGGGGGTCAGGGAACTATGGCTACACCTTC. Amino acids: CASSNGGSGNYGYTF.

The chain links TRBV2 to TRBJ1-3; no reliable D call. Germline V gives CDR1 SNHLY, CDR2 FYNNEI. Trimming shortened V by 7 bases and J by 1 base, and 8 bases separated the two germline ends. The CDR3 has 13 residues. CDR3 nucleotide sequence: TGTGCCAGCAATGGTCAGTCTGGAAACACCATATATTTT. The encoded protein is CASNGQSGNTIYF.